The 32 T cell receptor beta chains given below trace back to one sample, sequenced in a study of beta chain features in type 1 diabetes. What was sequenced were expressed TCRB transcripts, since all of the isolated RNA had been reverse transcribed. Method: immunoSEQ multiplex PCR; TCRdb's copy keeps in-frame clones and lacks some. The table has roughly 500,000 clones, 30% seen once. The source material was naive CD4+ T cells from blood. These receptors were collected from a man aged 18 to 30 in good health.

This clone was counted a few times. The chain has TRBV14 and TRBJ2-2, with D possibly matching TRBD2 (6 bases). Germline CDR1 reads SGHDN; CDR2 reads FVKESK. V gave up 3 bases and J gave up 1 base, with 9 bases separating them. This CDR3 region has 15 residues. The CDR3 spells CASSHAGRNTGELFF. In DNA, the CDR3 is TGTGCCAGCAGCCACGCGGGACGGAACACCGGGGAGCTGTTTTTT.

The chain combines TRBV30 with TRBJ1-1, with D unclear. The germline V gene has CDR1 GTSNPN and CDR2 SVGIG (reference sequence). CDR3 size: 14 residues. The V gene lost 0 bases and the J gene lost 0 bases, with 8 bases spanning the gap. The CDR3 region is CAWSVLYMNTEAFF. In nucleotides, the CDR3 is TGTGCCTGGAGTGTACTTTATATGAACACTGAAGCTTTCTTT.

This clone was recorded only once. Other nucleotide sequences from this sample produce the same CDR3. The chain couples TRBV7-2 to TRBJ2-3; D is uncertain. This CDR3 is built from 13 residues. From germline, CDR1 is SGHTA and CDR2 FQGNSA. Trimming cost V 6 bases and J 4 bases, with 11 bases left between them. The DNA of the CDR3 is TGTGCCAGCAGTTCATTGGTCGCAGATACGCAGTATTTT. Translating it yields CASSSLVADTQYF. Filled out from reference TRBV7-2 and TRBJ2-3, the complete variable domain reads GAGVSQSPSNKVTEKGKDVELRCDPISGHTALYWYRQSLGQGLEFLIYFQGNSAPDKSGLPSDRFSAERTGGSVSTLTIQRTQQEDSAVYLCASSSLVADTQYFGPGTRLTVL.

V usage is TRBV28 and J usage is TRBJ2-7, with 10 bases lining up with TRBD1. The CDR3 consists of 15 residues. Per germline, CDR1 MDHEN and CDR2 SYDVKM. The V gene end was trimmed by 6 bases and the J gene end by 6 bases; junction bases not matched to a gene: 11. DNA for the CDR3: TGTGCCAGCAGAAAAGGAGGGACAGGGGCCTCCGAGCAGTACTTC. Its protein is CASRKGGTGASEQYF.

This clone turned up a few times. The same CDR3 can be traced to other DNA sequences in this sample. The chain joins TRBV2 to TRBJ2-3, with no clear D. V was trimmed by 7 bases and J by 1 base, leaving 6 bases between them. The length of the CDR3 is 12 residues. Germline-derived CDR1 and CDR2 are SNHLY and FYNNEI. DNA for the CDR3: TGTGCCAGCAATGGCGGCACAGATACGCAGTATTTT. It encodes CASNGGTDTQYF. Supplemented by reference TRBV2 and TRBJ2-3, the full variable domain reads EPEVTQTPSHQVTQMGQEVILRCVPISNHLYFYWYRQILGQKVEFLVSFYNNEISEKSEIFDDQFSVERPDGSNFTLKIRSTKLEDSAMYFCASNGGTDTQYFGPGTRLTVL.

The genes are TRBV29-1 and TRBJ2-3, with D possibly matching TRBD1 (6 bases). The CDR3 length is 15 residues. Germline lookup yields CDR1 SQVTM and CDR2 ANQGSEA. Trimming took off 0 bases at V and 3 bases at J, with 13 bases between the two ends. As DNA, the CDR3 is TGCAGCGTTGAAGATCCCCAGGGGAGAACAGATACGCAGTATTTT. Amino acids: CSVEDPQGRTDTQYF.

The genes are TRBV18 and TRBJ2-4; D call uncertain. This CDR3 is built from 14 residues. Germline CDR1 is KGHSH and CDR2 is LQKENI. V lost 6 bases and J lost 0, with 9 bases in between. The CDR3 region has the DNA TGTGCCAGCTCGCCTACTGGAGCCAAAAACATTCAGTACTTC. This encodes CASSPTGAKNIQYF.

The rearrangement uses TRBV7-9 and TRBJ1-5; D perhaps matches TRBD1 (5 bases). Germline V gene sequence: CDR1 SEHNR, CDR2 FQNEAQ (reference sequence). This CDR3 is built from 13 residues. Trimming shortened V by 10 bases and J by 5 bases, and 15 bases separated the two germline ends. CDR3 protein: CATQRGGDQPQHF. CDR3 sequence (DNA): TGTGCCACCCAGCGGGGAGGGGATCAGCCCCAGCATTTT.

This clone came up a few times. The chain uses TRBV29-1 and TRBJ2-3; D is ambiguous. The length of the CDR3 is 11 residues. V lost 7 bases and J lost 6, with 11 bases in between. Germline V gene sequence: CDR1 SQVTM, CDR2 ANQGSEA. CDR3 region: CSAWLVDTQYF. In DNA, the CDR3 is TGCAGCGCCTGGCTAGTGGATACGCAGTATTTT.

This clone turned up a few times. This sequence joins TRBV2 and TRBJ2-1; D is uncertain. Germline V gene data show CDR1 as SNHLY and CDR2 as FYNNEI. The CDR3 contains 13 residues. The ends were cut back, 5 bases at V and 3 bases at J, with 8 bases in the middle. CDR3 loop: CASSWASYNEQFF. The CDR3 nucleotides read TGTGCCAGCAGTTGGGCTAGCTACAATGAGCAGTTCTTC.

This clone was recorded a few times. The rearrangement joins TRBV7-9 to TRBJ2-1, with TRBD2 identical over 12 bases. V was clipped by 5 bases and J by 15 bases; unmatched bases: 11. Per germline, CDR1 SEHNR and CDR2 FQNEAQ (reference sequence). The length of the CDR3 is 14 residues. CDR3 nucleotides: TGTGCCAGCAGCCTAATGACTAGCGGGAGCCCACCGTTCTTC. It encodes CASSLMTSGSPPFF.

This clone was detected only a few times. The V call is TRBV29-1, the J call TRBJ1-5, with 7 bases that match TRBD1. Germline V CDR1 and CDR2: SQVTM, ANQGSEA. After removal of 5 bases from V and 0 bases from J, the junction contained 1 base not matched to a gene. CDR3 length: 13 amino acids. CDR3 loop: CSVTGDSNQPQHF. Here the CDR3 DNA reads TGCAGCGTTACAGGGGATAGCAATCAGCCCCAGCATTTT. Variable domain in full (rest from reference TRBV29-1 and TRBJ1-5): SAVISQKPSRDICQRGTSLTIQCQVDSQVTMMFWYRQQPGQSLTLIATANQGSEATYESGFVIDKFPISRPNLTFSTLTVSNMSPEDSSIYLCSVTGDSNQPQHFGDGTRLSIL.

This clone was detected a few times. The rearrangement joins TRBV25-1 to TRBJ2-3; 7 nucleotides line up with TRBD2. The CDR3 length is 14 residues. The V gene end was trimmed by 4 bases and the J gene end by 1 base; junction bases not matched to a gene: 2. The germline gives CDR1 MGHDK, CDR2 SYGVNS. DNA of the CDR3: TGTGCCAGCAGTGCAACTAGCGGCACAGATACGCAGTATTTT. Encoded protein: CASSATSGTDTQYF.

This rearrangement joins TRBV25-1 to TRBJ1-3; 9 bases map to TRBD1. CDR1 and CDR2 from the germline V gene are MGHDK and SYGVNS. CDR3 size: 14 residues. V dropped 3 bases and J dropped 7; count of bases not matched to a gene: 4. The CDR3 DNA reads TGTGCCAGCAGTGAGCCGGGACAGGGTAACACCATATATTTT. This codes for CASSEPGQGNTIYF.

The chain recombines TRBV6-6 with TRBJ2-7; D gene ambiguous. Germline V CDR1 and CDR2: MNHNY, SVGAGI (reference sequence). V was trimmed by 0 bases and J by 5 bases, leaving 11 bases between them. The CDR3 spans 14 residues. The CDR3 here is CASSYSGSINEQYF. CDR3 DNA sequence: TGTGCCAGCAGTTACTCAGGTAGCATCAACGAGCAGTACTTC.

The CDR3 region has the DNA TGTGCCTGGAGTGAGGGTTGGGGCATGAACACTGAAGCTTTCTTT. Protein sequence: CAWSEGWGMNTEAFF. The V call is TRBV30, the J call TRBJ1-1, with a tentative D call TRBD1 (5 bases). The CDR3 is 15 amino acids. The germline CDR1 and CDR2 sequences are GTSNPN and SVGIG (reference sequence). With 1 base removed from V and 0 bases from J, the gap between germline ends came to 12 bases. Full variable domain (remainder filled in from reference TRBV30 and TRBJ1-1): SQTIHQWPATLVQPVGSPLSLECTVEGTSNPNLYWYRQAAGRGLQLLFYSVGIGQISSEVPQNLSASRPQDRQFILSSKKLLLSDSGFYLCAWSEGWGMNTEAFFGQGTRLTVV.

As regards this clone: The sample contains more than one DNA sequence encoding this CDR3. The chain employs TRBV20-1 and TRBJ2-3; no definite D call. The CDR3 loop spans 10 amino acids. V gave up 6 bases and J gave up 3 bases, with 4 bases separating them. Germline V gene data show CDR1 as DFQATT and CDR2 as SNEGSKA (reference sequence). CDR3 residues: CSAFTDTQYF. DNA for the CDR3: TGCAGTGCCTTTACAGATACGCAGTATTTT.

The chain carries TRBV30 and TRBJ2-3, with 8 nucleotides matching TRBD1. This CDR3 has 15 amino acids. In germline, CDR1 is GTSNPN, CDR2 SVGIG (reference sequence). J gave up 2 bases and V 3 bases, and 7 bases lay outside the gene matches. CDR3 in amino acids: CAWSLDRVDTDTQYF. CDR3 in DNA: TGTGCCTGGAGCCTGGACAGGGTCGACACAGATACGCAGTATTTT.

There are a few counts of this clone. This rearrangement joins TRBV7-2 to TRBJ2-7, with TRBD2 identical over 10 bases. V dropped 5 bases and J dropped 3; count of bases not matched to a gene: 4. The CDR3 has 14 amino acids. In germline, CDR1 is SGHTA, CDR2 FQGNSA. CDR3 sequence (DNA): TGTGCCAGCAGCCATACTAGCGGGAACTACGAGCAGTACTTC. It yields the protein CASSHTSGNYEQYF.

This clone has only a few counts. The chain combines TRBV6-6 with TRBJ2-1, with unresolved D. Trimming cost V 8 bases and J 8 bases, with 7 bases left between them. Germline-derived CDR1 and CDR2 are MNHNY and SVGAGI (reference sequence). The CDR3 length is 10 residues. The CDR3 is CASGSHEQFF. The CDR3 nucleotides are TGTGCCAGCGGCTCGCATGAGCAGTTCTTC.

The chain joins TRBV7-9 to TRBJ2-7; 11 positions agree with TRBD2. The V gene end was trimmed by 2 bases and the J gene end by 4 bases; junction bases not matched to a gene: 4. This CDR3 comprises 15 residues. Germline V gene lookup returns CDR1 SEHNR and CDR2 FQNEAQ (reference sequence). The CDR3 DNA reads as TGTGCCAGCAGCTTACCTAGCGGGAGGTCTTACGAGCAGTACTTC. Its protein product is CASSLPSGRSYEQYF. Full variable domain (outside the CDR3, taken from reference TRBV7-9 and TRBJ2-7): DTGVSQNPRHKITKRGQNVTFRCDPISEHNRLYWYRQTLGQGPEFLTYFQNEAQLEKSRLLSDRFSAERPKGSFSTLEIQRTEQGDSAMYLCASSLPSGRSYEQYFGPGTRLTVT.

The sample holds a few counts of this clone. The V call is TRBV18, the J call TRBJ2-2; TRBD1 might be the D (5 bases). The germline V gene encodes CDR1 KGHSH and CDR2 LQKENI. The CDR3 has 16 residues. Trimming removed 3 bases from V and 1 base from J, with 12 bases in between. The CDR3 loop is CASSPQSGWNTGELFF. DNA of the CDR3: TGTGCCAGCTCACCCCAATCAGGGTGGAACACCGGGGAGCTGTTTTTT.

CDR3 residues: CASSPLQGVKYIQYF. The CDR3 nucleotides read TGTGCCAGCAGCCCTTTACAGGGAGTGAAGTACATTCAGTACTTC. The chain carries TRBV5-6 and TRBJ2-4; D might be TRBD1 (6 bases). The germline gives CDR1 SGHDT, CDR2 YYEEEE. The ends were cut back, 4 bases at V and 8 bases at J, with 19 bases in the middle. The CDR3 consists of 15 residues.

The chain combines TRBV9 with TRBJ2-7; 7 bases are a match to TRBD1. Germline CDR1 is SGDLS and CDR2 is YYNGEE. The V segment lost 4 bases and the J segment 0 bases; nucleotides outside the gene matches: 7. The CDR3 runs to 15 residues. In DNA, the CDR3 is TGTGCCAGCAGCCCCGTCTGGGACAGCTCCTACGAGCAGTACTTC. It encodes CASSPVWDSSYEQYF.

The V call is TRBV9, the J call TRBJ1-2, with unresolved D. The CDR3 consists of 14 residues. The V end lost 2 bases, the J end lost 2 bases, and 10 bases lay between the germline ends. Germline CDR1 and CDR2: SGDLS and YYNGEE. CDR3 residues: CASSVVAGNYGYTF. The CDR3 coding sequence is TGTGCCAGCAGCGTCGTGGCGGGCAACTATGGCTACACCTTC.

The V gene is TRBV5-1, the J gene TRBJ2-7, with 7 bases lining up with TRBD2. V was clipped by 0 bases and J by 2 bases; unmatched bases: 8. This CDR3 contains 16 residues. The V gene's germline CDR1 is SGHRS and CDR2 YFSETQ. In DNA form, the CDR3 reads TGCGCCAGCAGCTTGGCCGTTGCTAGCGGAGCCTACGAGCAGTACTTC. This gives the protein CASSLAVASGAYEQYF. The full variable domain, its missing parts supplied by reference TRBV5-1 and TRBJ2-7, is KAGVTQTPRYLIKTRGQQVTLSCSPISGHRSVSWYQQTPGQGLQFLFEYFSETQRNKGNFPGRFSGRQFSNSRSEMNVSTLELGDSALYLCASSLAVASGAYEQYFGPGTRLTVT.

The chain links TRBV27 to TRBJ2-1; the match to TRBD2 covers 9 bases. With V trimmed by 7 bases and J by 6 bases, 10 bases remained unmatched. The V gene's germline CDR1 is MNHEY and CDR2 SMNVEV (reference sequence). The CDR3 is made up of 15 amino acids. Here the CDR3 DNA reads TGTGCCAGCACTTACCCCAGCGGGAGGTCCAATGAGCAGTTCTTC. Protein: CASTYPSGRSNEQFF.

This chain joins TRBV5-1 and TRBJ2-7; no clear D. The CDR3 contains 14 residues. V lost 0 bases and J lost 6, with 13 bases in between. Germline CDR1 SGHRS, CDR2 YFSETQ. DNA of the CDR3: TGCGCCAGCAGCTTGGCCGGTCAAGCGTCCGAGCAGTACTTC. The encoded protein is CASSLAGQASEQYF.

This clone has just one count. The genes are TRBV6-7 and TRBJ2-5; a possible D gene is TRBD2 (5 bases). Being an ORF, TRBV6-7 has a function that is uncertain. V lost 4 bases and J 1 base, leaving 13 bases between the germline ends. The CDR3 sequence is 15 residues long. The CDR3: CASSFLAGPQETQYF. DNA of the CDR3: TGTGCCAGCAGTTTCCTTGCGGGCCCCCAAGAGACCCAGTACTTC.

The rearrangement links TRBV5-1 to TRBJ2-7, with a tentative D call TRBD2 (6 bases). The germline CDR1 and CDR2 sequences are SGHRS and YFSETQ. This CDR3 comprises 15 residues. The V end was cut by 2 bases, the J end by 0 bases, with 12 bases between. CDR3 DNA: TGCGCCAGCAGCTTACTCGGCGGGGCCTCCTACGAGCAGTACTTC. It translates to CASSLLGGASYEQYF.

The rearrangement uses TRBV9 and TRBJ2-3; 7 bases fit TRBD2. After removal of 1 base from V and 4 bases from J, the junction contained 9 bases not matched to a gene. Germline-derived CDR1 and CDR2 are SGDLS and YYNGEE. This CDR3 has 16 amino acids. CDR3 nucleotide sequence: TGTGCCAGCAGCGTAAGCGGCGGGAGTTTCTCAGATACGCAGTATTTT. Amino acids: CASSVSGGSFSDTQYF.

This clone was counted only a few times. J is TRBJ1-1 and V is TRBV27, with D perhaps TRBD1 (5 bases). This CDR3 has 13 amino acids. Trimming shortened V by 2 bases and J by 6 bases, and 10 bases separated the two germline ends. Germline values: CDR1 MNHEY, CDR2 SMNVEV (reference sequence). The CDR3 region has the DNA TGTGCCAGCAGTTTAAGGGGAGGCTCTGAAGCTTTCTTT. Translating gives CASSLRGGSEAFF.